In this sample, the clone carrying this T cell receptor beta chain turned up many times. Antigen unknown. V dropped 2 bases and J dropped 3; count of bases not matched to a gene: 16. Germline V gene sequence: CDR1 SGHRS, CDR2 YFSETQ. The CDR3 totals 18 residues. Amplifying from RNA transcripts, the study obtained TCR beta CDR3 regions. First-round RT-PCR with HTBI primers preceded a second-round multiplex PCR. Using its own MiXCR run on the multiplex PCR reads, TCRdb lists one record per CDR3 protein. The sample holds a few hundred thousand distinct CDR3 sequences; approximately 17% are singletons and the top ten take 2.4%. These data belong to a study of Graves' ophthalmopathy and Graves' hyperthyroidism. Among the hyperthyroidism patients, all were newly diagnosed, aged 18 to 65, with under 2 months' duration. Study-level results: Ophthalmopathy progression was predicted with approximately 64% sensitivity and roughly 79% specificity.

This TCR derives from an adult woman with stable Graves' hyperthyroidism. The chain links TRBV5-1 to TRBJ1-1; TRBD1 agrees at 7 bases. The sequenced sample was peripheral blood. The CDR3 protein is CASSLRGTAGEFDTEAFF. Here the CDR3 DNA reads TGCGCCAGCAGCTTACGAGGGACAGCTGGGGAGTTTGACACTGAAGCTTTCTTT.